The next 20 T cell receptor beta chains were all read from a single sample in a study of identical twins. TCRdb re-analysed the 5' RACE reads in MiXCR, keeping a single row per CDR3 protein. The sample carries around 490,000 distinct CDR3 sequences, under 25% recorded once. This same sample was also part of a study on yellow fever vaccine responses in identical twins.

Sequenced: CD4+ T cells sorted from blood. The receptor set was obtained from a woman aged 18-35 years in good health.

This clonotype showed up just a few times. V and J are TRBV20-1 and TRBJ2-2; 8 bases are shared with TRBD1. The CDR3 has 16 amino acids. Germline CDR1 is DFQATT and CDR2 is SNEGSKA (reference sequence). The trim removed 2 bases at V and 9 bases at J, leaving 14 bases unmatched. In DNA form, the CDR3 reads TGCAGTGCTAGACTTGCGCGGGCGGACAGGGACCGGGAGCTGTTTTTT. This gives the protein CSARLARADRDRELFF.

The chain recombines TRBV28 with TRBJ2-5; 8 bases are shared with TRBD1. V gave up 7 bases and J gave up 2 bases; unmatched junction bases: 6. CDR3 length: 14 amino acids. Germline V gives CDR1 MDHEN, CDR2 SYDVKM. The CDR3 nucleotides are TGTGCCAGCAATACAGGGGGTGGGCAAGAGACCCAGTACTTC. Translation gives CASNTGGGQETQYF.

This sequence joins TRBV29-1 and TRBJ2-3; TRBD1 matches 7 bases. This CDR3 has 12 residues. The J segment lost 3 bases and the V segment lost 5 bases, leaving 2 bases of the junction unmatched. The V gene's germline CDR1 is SQVTM and CDR2 ANQGSEA. DNA for the CDR3: TGCAGCGTTCACAGGGGAACAGATACGCAGTATTTT. Encoded protein: CSVHRGTDTQYF.

This chain connects TRBV9 to TRBJ2-3; D call uncertain. The CDR3 totals 13 residues. Per germline, CDR1 SGDLS and CDR2 YYNGEE. V lost 4 bases and J 6 bases, leaving 12 bases between the germline ends. The CDR3 bases are TGTGCCAGCAGCCTTTTGTCTCTGGATACGCAGTATTTT. It encodes CASSLLSLDTQYF.

This clonotype was seen a few times. The chain has TRBV5-6 and TRBJ2-7; 9 bases align to TRBD1. The CDR3 has 15 residues. Germline CDR1 is SGHDT and CDR2 is YYEEEE. The trim removed 4 bases at V and 0 bases at J, leaving 5 bases unmatched. This chain's CDR3 is CASSKWDRDSYEQYF. DNA for the CDR3: TGTGCCAGCAGCAAATGGGACAGGGACTCCTACGAGCAGTACTTC.

V usage is TRBV5-1 and J usage is TRBJ2-2; D possibly corresponds to TRBD1 (6 bases). Trimming removed 7 bases at V and 2 bases at J, with 12 bases between. The CDR3 consists of 14 residues. Per germline, CDR1 SGHRS and CDR2 YFSETQ. For the CDR3, the DNA is TGCGCCAGCGGTGGACAGATTAACACCGGGGAGCTGTTTTTT. It encodes CASGGQINTGELFF.

As DNA, the CDR3 is TGTGCCAGCAGCTTAACGGGACAGGCTAACTATGGCTACACCTTC. Amino acid sequence: CASSLTGQANYGYTF. The V gene is TRBV11-2, the J gene TRBJ1-2; the match to TRBD1 covers 8 bases. Germline V gene sequence: CDR1 SGHAT, CDR2 FQNNGV. V shed 2 bases, J shed 0 bases, and the junction held 2 bases outside the gene matches. This CDR3 has 15 residues.

The chain uses TRBV3-1 and TRBJ2-3; possible D gene TRBD2, 5 bases. Deletions cut 0 bases from V and 0 bases from J, with 10 bases between. The CDR3 has 16 amino acids. Germline lookup yields CDR1 LGHDT and CDR2 YNNKEL (reference sequence). The chain's CDR3 is CASSQEGGTSTDTQYF. The CDR3, as DNA: TGTGCCAGCAGCCAAGAAGGAGGAACTAGCACAGATACGCAGTATTTT.

The genes are TRBV6-1 and TRBJ1-4; D is ambiguous. Germline CDR1 and CDR2: MNHNS and SASEGT. The CDR3 covers 13 residues. Trimming removed 6 bases from V and 7 bases from J, with 12 bases in between. The CDR3 nucleotides read TGTGCCAGCAGGGGCTCAGGAGTTGAAAAACTGTTTTTT. Translated: CASRGSGVEKLFF.

V and J are TRBV7-9 and TRBJ1-1; D might be TRBD1 (6 bases). This CDR3 has 15 residues. Trimming cost V 5 bases and J 5 bases, with 18 bases left between them. Germline assignment: CDR1 SEHNR and CDR2 FQNEAQ (reference sequence). CDR3 bases: TGTGCCAGCAGCCAGTACCTACAGGGCGGGACTGAAGCTTTCTTT. This gives the protein CASSQYLQGGTEAFF.

This clonotype showed up just a few times. The chain links TRBV29-1 to TRBJ1-1; 7 bases fit TRBD1. The J segment lost 0 bases and the V segment lost 7 bases, leaving 5 bases of the junction unmatched. This CDR3 has 13 residues. The germline V gene encodes CDR1 SQVTM and CDR2 ANQGSEA. CDR3 coding DNA: TGCAGCGCCGGGACAGACATGAACACTGAAGCTTTCTTT. Protein product: CSAGTDMNTEAFF.

The genes are TRBV10-3 and TRBJ2-7, with D perhaps matching TRBD1 or TRBD2 (5 bases each). The V end lost 0 bases, the J end lost 3 bases, and 12 bases lay between the germline ends. The CDR3 sequence is 15 residues long. From germline, CDR1 is ENHRY and CDR2 SYGVKD. CDR3 protein: CAISESGAGLYEQYF. The CDR3 region has the DNA TGTGCCATCAGTGAGTCAGGGGCGGGTCTCTACGAGCAGTACTTC.

In its sample, this clonotype was seen many times. CDR3 sequence reads: CASSTGNDEQFF. CDR3 DNA sequence: TGCGCCAGCAGTACGGGGAACGATGAGCAGTTCTTC. J is TRBJ2-1 and V is TRBV5-1, with TRBD2 as a possible D gene (5 bases). V lost 5 bases to trimming and J lost 8 bases, with 11 bases between them. CDR1 is SGHRS, CDR2 YFSETQ, per germline. This CDR3 comprises 12 residues.

The rearrangement uses TRBV7-9 and TRBJ2-1; D is unclear. Looked up from germline, CDR1 is SEHNR and CDR2 is FQNEAQ (reference sequence). The CDR3 sequence is 11 residues long. V was pared by 6 bases and J by 10 bases, with 10 bases between. The CDR3 loop reads CASSFRQEQFF. The CDR3 DNA is TGTGCCAGCAGTTTCCGACAAGAGCAGTTCTTC.

The chain carries TRBV12-3 or TRBV12-4 and TRBJ1-1; D gene ambiguous. CDR3 length: 14 residues. Trimming removed 7 bases from V and 6 bases from J, with 18 bases in between. The CDR3 DNA sequence: TGTGCCAGCACCCCGGAAGTTCGGTGGGCTGAAGCTTTCTTT. Residues: CASTPEVRWAEAFF.

The V call is TRBV18, the J call TRBJ2-2; D might be TRBD1 (5 bases). The germline V gene has CDR1 KGHSH and CDR2 LQKENI. Trimming stripped 3 bases from V and 0 bases from J, with 11 bases between. This CDR3 contains 16 residues. This CDR3 reads CASSPPQGANTGELFF. Written as DNA, the CDR3 is TGTGCCAGCTCACCCCCGCAGGGTGCGAACACCGGGGAGCTGTTTTTT.

The CDR3 protein is CASSYVGRWDTQYF. The DNA of the CDR3 is TGTGCCAGCAGTTACGTAGGAAGATGGGATACGCAGTATTTT. The chain couples TRBV2 to TRBJ2-3, with D unresolved. V shed 5 bases and J shed 6 bases, with 15 bases lying between them. The CDR3 contains 14 residues. Germline CDR1 is SNHLY and CDR2 is FYNNEI.

V gene TRBV6-1 combines with J gene TRBJ2-5; D is possibly TRBD2 (6 bases). CDR3 length equals 14 residues. V was trimmed by 6 bases and J by 5 bases, leaving 16 bases between them. Per the germline V gene, CDR1 is MNHNS and CDR2 is SASEGT. The CDR3 loop reads CASRGLGGVETQYF. In DNA, the CDR3 is TGTGCCAGCAGGGGCCTGGGGGGTGTCGAGACCCAGTACTTC.

This clonotype was detected a few times. The chain carries TRBV12-3 or TRBV12-4 and TRBJ2-3, with a weak D call TRBD1 (5 bases). The V and J ends lost 4 bases and 5 bases respectively, with 22 bases between them. The CDR3 is 17 amino acids. CDR3 loop: CASSSPADSFIGDTQYF. DNA for the CDR3: TGTGCCAGCAGTTCCCCCGCAGACAGTTTCATCGGAGATACGCAGTATTTT.

This clonotype was detected only a few times. The chain employs TRBV2 and TRBJ2-4; D possibly matches TRBD1 or TRBD2 (6 bases each). The V end was cut by 2 bases, the J end by 0 bases, with 11 bases between. The CDR3 is made up of 16 amino acids. CDR1 and CDR2 (germline): SNHLY, FYNNEI. This CDR3 reads CASSEWGALAKNIQYF. CDR3 sequence (DNA): TGTGCCAGCAGTGAATGGGGGGCACTAGCCAAAAACATTCAGTACTTC.